The text below deals with one T cell receptor beta chain. The method was immunoSEQ multiplex PCR; TCRdb's version includes in-frame clones alone and lacks a portion of them. The repertoire holds around 280,000 clones, with around four fifths as singletons. This sample stems from a study of blood T cell repertoires in COVID-19. Sequencing was performed on peripheral blood. The TCR sequence derives from a woman aged 45-59 years with active or convalescent COVID-19.

The CDR3 here is CASSRGKIYEQYF. CDR3 nucleotides: TGTGCCAGCAGCAGGGGCAAAATTTACGAGCAGTACTTC. This chain uses TRBV6-7 with TRBJ2-7, with a weak D call TRBD1 (6 bases). TRBV6-7 is noted as an ORF with a role that remains uncertain. Trimming pared 6 bases from V and 4 bases from J, leaving 13 bases between. There are 13 residues in the CDR3.